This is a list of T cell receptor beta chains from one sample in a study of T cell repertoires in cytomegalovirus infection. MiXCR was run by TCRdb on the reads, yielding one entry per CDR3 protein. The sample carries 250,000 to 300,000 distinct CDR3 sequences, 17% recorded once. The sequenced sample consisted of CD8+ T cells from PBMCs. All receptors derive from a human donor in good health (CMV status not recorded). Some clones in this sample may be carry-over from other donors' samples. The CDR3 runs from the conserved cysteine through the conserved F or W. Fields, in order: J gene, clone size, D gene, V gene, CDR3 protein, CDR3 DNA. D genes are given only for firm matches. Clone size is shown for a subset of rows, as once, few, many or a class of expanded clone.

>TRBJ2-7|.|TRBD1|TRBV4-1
CASSQVGTGTYEQYF
TGCGCCAGCAGCCAAGTAGGGACAGGGACTTACGAGCAGTACTTC
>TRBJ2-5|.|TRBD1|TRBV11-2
CASSFKQGVSGETQYF
TGTGCCAGCAGCTTTAAACAGGGGGTCTCGGGGGAGACCCAGTACTTC
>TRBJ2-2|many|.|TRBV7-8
CASSPRGYGELFF
TGTGCCAGCAGCCCCAGGGGCTACGGGGAGCTGTTTTTT
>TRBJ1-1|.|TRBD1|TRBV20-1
CSAFTGGLVDEAFF
TGCAGTGCGTTTACAGGGGGACTGGTGGATGAAGCTTTCTTT
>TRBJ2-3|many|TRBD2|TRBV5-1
CASSYGGGADTQYF
TGCGCCAGCAGTTACGGGGGGGGTGCAGATACGCAGTATTTT
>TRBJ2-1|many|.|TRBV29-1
CSVEAPSRASYNEQFF
TGCAGCGTTGAAGCCCCATCGCGGGCCTCCTACAATGAGCAGTTCTTC
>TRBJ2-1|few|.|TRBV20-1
CSARDRQAFTYNEQFF
TGCAGTGCTAGAGATCGCCAGGCCTTCACCTACAATGAGCAGTTCTTC
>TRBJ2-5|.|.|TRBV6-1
CATRTVQETQYF
TGTGCCACCCGGACGGTCCAAGAGACCCAGTACTTC
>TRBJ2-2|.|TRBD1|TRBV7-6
CASSPATGRTGELFF
TGTGCTAGCAGCCCCGCGACAGGGCGGACCGGGGAGCTGTTTTTT
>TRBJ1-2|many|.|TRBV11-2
CASSLVNSGDYDGYTF
TGTGCCAGCAGCTTAGTCAACAGCGGGGACTATGATGGCTACACCTTC
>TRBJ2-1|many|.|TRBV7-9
CASSFGQEQFF
TGTGCCAGCAGCTTTGGCCAGGAGCAGTTCTTC
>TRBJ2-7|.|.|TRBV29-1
CSVVGAYEQYF
TGCAGCGTCGTGGGGGCGTACGAGCAGTACTTC
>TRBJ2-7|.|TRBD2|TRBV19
CASSITASGTYEQYF
TGTGCCAGTAGTATCACGGCTAGCGGCACCTACGAGCAGTACTTC
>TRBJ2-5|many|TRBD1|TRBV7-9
CASSPPRQGIAQGETQYF
TGTGCCAGCAGCCCCCCCCGACAGGGGATTGCACAGGGAGAGACCCAGTACTTC
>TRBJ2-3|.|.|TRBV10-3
CAIQETSTDTQYF
TGTGCCATACAGGAGACTAGCACAGATACGCAGTATTTT
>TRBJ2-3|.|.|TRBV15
CATSSPEVVPPDTQYF
TGTGCCACCAGCAGCCCCGAAGTAGTTCCACCAGATACGCAGTATTTT
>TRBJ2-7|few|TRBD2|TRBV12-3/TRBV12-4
CASSSTGTSGPSYEQYF
TGTGCCAGCAGTTCGACCGGGACTAGCGGGCCCTCCTACGAGCAGTACTTC
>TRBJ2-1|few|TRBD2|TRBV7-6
CASSLGGLAGYEQFF
TGTGCCAGCAGCTTAGGAGGGCTAGCGGGGTATGAGCAGTTCTTC
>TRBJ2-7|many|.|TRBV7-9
CASSGGVEDLLSYEQYF
TGTGCCAGCAGCGGTGGAGTAGAGGACCTACTCTCCTACGAGCAGTACTTC
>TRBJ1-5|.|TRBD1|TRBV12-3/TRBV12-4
CASSYDRVGNQPQHF
TGTGCCAGCAGTTACGACAGGGTGGGCAATCAGCCCCAGCATTTT
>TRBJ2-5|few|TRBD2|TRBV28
CASSLPSGEYQETQYF
TGTGCCAGCAGTTTACCTAGCGGGGAGTACCAAGAGACCCAGTACTTC
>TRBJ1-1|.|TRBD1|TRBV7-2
CASRETGGAPNTEAFF
TGTGCCAGCAGAGAGACAGGGGGCGCCCCGAACACTGAAGCTTTCTTT
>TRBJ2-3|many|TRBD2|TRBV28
CASSLLSLGGRDTQYF
TGTGCCAGCAGTTTACTCTCGTTGGGGGGGAGGGATACGCAGTATTTT
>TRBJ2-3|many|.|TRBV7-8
CASSHDMGTDTQYF
TGTGCCAGCAGCCACGATATGGGCACAGATACGCAGTATTTT
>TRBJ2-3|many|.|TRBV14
CASSQDIRDQASTDTQYF
TGTGCCAGCAGCCAAGATATACGGGATCAGGCTAGCACAGATACGCAGTATTTT
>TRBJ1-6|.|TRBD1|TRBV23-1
CASSPRDRDSPLHF
TGCGCCAGCAGTCCACGGGACAGGGATTCACCCCTCCACTTT
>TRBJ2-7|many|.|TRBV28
CASSFPLPSGNSYEQYF
TGTGCCAGCAGTTTCCCCCTTCCGTCGGGGAACTCCTACGAGCAGTACTTC
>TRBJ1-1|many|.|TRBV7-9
CASSGGVMNTEAFF
TGTGCCAGCAGCGGGGGGGTCATGAACACTGAAGCTTTCTTT
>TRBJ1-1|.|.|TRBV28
CASLARGLNTEAFF
TGTGCCAGCCTAGCAAGGGGGTTGAACACTGAAGCTTTCTTT
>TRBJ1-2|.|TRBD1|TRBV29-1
CSVEDSRDRDGYTF
TGCAGCGTTGAAGATTCGAGGGACAGGGATGGCTACACCTTC
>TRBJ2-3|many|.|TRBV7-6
CASSQLPRGTSTDTQYF
TGTGCCAGCAGCCAGTTGCCCCGGGGGACTAGCACAGATACGCAGTATTTT
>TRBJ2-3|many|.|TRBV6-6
CASSSPPGSDTQYF
TGTGCCAGCAGCTCTCCTCCAGGGTCAGATACGCAGTATTTT
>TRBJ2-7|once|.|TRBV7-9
CASSPLYELYF
TGTGCCAGCAGCCCACTCTACGAGCTGTACTTC
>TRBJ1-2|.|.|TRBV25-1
CASAETRKGVDIPYGYTF
TGTGCCAGCGCCGAGACCCGCAAGGGGGTAGACATTCCCTATGGCTACACCTTC
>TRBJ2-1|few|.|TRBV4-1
CASSHGGGANEQFF
TGCGCCAGCAGCCATGGAGGGGGGGCCAATGAGCAGTTCTTC
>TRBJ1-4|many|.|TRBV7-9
CASSLSGTRNEKLFF
TGTGCCAGCAGCTTGTCCGGGACACGGAATGAAAAACTGTTTTTT
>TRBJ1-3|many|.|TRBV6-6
CASSSPVFNTIYF
TGTGCCAGCAGTTCCCCGGTCTTCAACACCATATATTTT
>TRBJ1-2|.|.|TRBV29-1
CSVEAGAYGYTF
TGCAGCGTTGAAGCGGGGGCATATGGCTACACCTTC
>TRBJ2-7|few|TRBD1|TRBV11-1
CASSWTGGSSYEQYF
TGTGCCAGCAGCTGGACAGGGGGTTCGTCCTACGAGCAGTACTTC
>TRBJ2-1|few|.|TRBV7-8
CASSLLGTYNEQFF
TGTGCCAGCAGCTTACTGGGGACCTACAATGAGCAGTTCTTC
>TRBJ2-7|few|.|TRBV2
CASRLMGGAFDEQYF
TGTGCCAGTAGGCTTATGGGGGGCGCGTTCGACGAGCAGTACTTC
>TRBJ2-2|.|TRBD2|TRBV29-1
CSVGGGDFNTGELFF
TGCAGCGTTGGTGGGGGGGACTTTAACACCGGGGAGCTGTTTTTT
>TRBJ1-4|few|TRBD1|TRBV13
CASSQTETKQGAHEKLFF
TGTGCCAGCAGCCAAACGGAAACCAAACAGGGGGCCCACGAAAAACTGTTTTTT
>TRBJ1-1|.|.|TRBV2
CASKGEEAFF
TGTGCCAGCAAAGGGGAAGAAGCTTTCTTT
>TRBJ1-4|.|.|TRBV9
CASSVEGWGHEKLFF
TGTGCCAGCAGCGTAGAAGGCTGGGGGCATGAAAAACTGTTTTTT
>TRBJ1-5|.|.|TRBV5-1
CASSSGDGNQPQHF
TGCGCCAGCAGCTCGGGGGACGGCAATCAGCCCCAGCATTTT
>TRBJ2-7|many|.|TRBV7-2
CASSLGVRNYEQYF
TGTGCCAGCAGCTTAGGCGTCAGGAACTACGAGCAGTACTTC
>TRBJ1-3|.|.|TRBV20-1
CSARDQTRNTIYF
TGCAGTGCTAGAGATCAGACGAGAAACACCATATATTTT
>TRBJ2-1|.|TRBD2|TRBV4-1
CASSQLPGGSYNEQFF
TGCGCCAGCAGCCAACTCCCGGGGGGCTCCTACAATGAGCAGTTCTTC
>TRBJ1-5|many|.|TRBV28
CASSFVTGPNQPQHF
TGTGCCAGCAGTTTCGTAACGGGACCCAATCAGCCCCAGCATTTT
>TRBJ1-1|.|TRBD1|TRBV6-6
CASSFAPPGQGKRGHTEAFF
TGTGCCAGCAGTTTCGCACCACCGGGACAGGGAAAAAGGGGTCACACTGAAGCTTTCTTT
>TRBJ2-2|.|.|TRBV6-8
CASTDRVNTGELFF
TGTGCCAGCACTGACAGAGTGAACACCGGGGAGCTGTTTTTT
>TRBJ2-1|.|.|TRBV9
CASSVETSYNEQFF
TGTGCCAGCAGCGTAGAAACATCCTACAATGAGCAGTTCTTC
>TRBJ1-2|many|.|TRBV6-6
CASSYSPDAPYYGYTF
TGTGCCAGCAGTTACTCGCCAGACGCACCTTACTATGGCTACACCTTC